A single sample is the source of the 21 T cell receptor beta chains below, sequenced in a study of cytomegalovirus exposure and HLA in healthy donors. Primers for the PCR totalled 60 Vbeta and 13 Jbeta. Sequenced by immunoSEQ multiplex PCR; TCRdb stores in-frame clones only, minus some. The sample has about 190,000 clones; about 80% are singletons. The sample consisted of PBMCs. Receptors originate from a man aged 35 to 55 in good health and CMV-seropositive.

The chain carries TRBV5-8 and TRBJ2-3; 10 bases line up with TRBD2. V shed 2 bases and J 1 base; nucleotides not matched to a gene: 10. Germline loops: CDR1 SGHTS, CDR2 YDEGEE. The CDR3 extends over 18 amino acids. This chain's CDR3 is CASSFSSGGALGTDTQYF. The CDR3 DNA reads TGTGCCAGCAGCTTTTCCAGCGGGGGGGCCCTGGGCACAGATACGCAGTATTTT.

The CDR3 loop reads CASSADRNEQYF. In nucleotides, the CDR3 is TGTGCCAGCAGCGCGGACAGGAACGAGCAGTACTTC. The chain combines TRBV9 with TRBJ2-7; 7 bases line up with TRBD1. CDR3 size: 12 residues. V was pared by 3 bases and J by 5 bases, with 2 bases of the junction left unmatched. In germline, CDR1 is SGDLS, CDR2 YYNGEE.

This chain uses TRBV5-6 with TRBJ1-5; D is perhaps TRBD1 (5 bases). The V and J ends lost 0 bases and 0 bases respectively, with 13 bases between them. This CDR3 spans 17 amino acids. Germline-derived CDR1 and CDR2 are SGHDT and YYEEEE. The CDR3 loop reads CASSLANGGVSNQPQHF. CDR3 DNA sequence: TGTGCCAGCAGCTTGGCCAACGGGGGTGTTAGCAATCAGCCCCAGCATTTT.

The chain joins TRBV7-9 to TRBJ1-1, with 7 bases identical to TRBD1. Germline assignment: CDR1 SEHNR and CDR2 FQNEAQ (reference sequence). Trimming cost V 0 bases and J 1 base; bases outside gene matches: 8. This CDR3 region has 17 residues. The DNA of the CDR3 is TGTGCCAGCAGCTTAGCGACCCACGACAGGGCGAACACTGAAGCTTTCTTT. This gives the protein CASSLATHDRANTEAFF.

This clone came up once. V and J are TRBV18 and TRBJ1-6; 7 bases are shared with TRBD1. CDR3 length: 12 residues. In germline, CDR1 is KGHSH, CDR2 LQKENI. J lost 13 bases, V lost 3 bases, and 3 bases had no gene match. This CDR3 reads CASSPDRVPLHF. In nucleotides, the CDR3 is TGTGCCAGCTCACCCGACAGGGTTCCCCTCCACTTT.

In this sample, this clone turned up a few times. V and J are TRBV15 and TRBJ1-1, with D uncertain. V was shortened by 0 bases and J by 1 base, with 9 bases between the two germline ends. CDR1 and CDR2 (germline): LNHNV, YYDKDF (reference sequence). The CDR3 loop spans 15 amino acids. This chain's CDR3 is CATSRDRGGNTEAFF. CDR3 coding DNA: TGTGCCACCAGCAGAGATCGAGGAGGGAACACTGAAGCTTTCTTT.

V and J are TRBV7-2 and TRBJ1-2, with TRBD1 matching 7 bases. CDR1 SGHTA and CDR2 FQGNSA come from the germline V gene. The J segment lost 2 bases and the V segment lost 3 bases, leaving 3 bases of the junction unmatched. This CDR3 region has 14 residues. DNA of the CDR3: TGTGCCAGCAGCTTGGACAGGCTGAACTATGGCTACACCTTC. Amino acid sequence: CASSLDRLNYGYTF. The full variable domain, its missing parts supplied by reference TRBV7-2 and TRBJ1-2, is GAGVSQSPSNKVTEKGKDVELRCDPISGHTALYWYRQSLGQGLEFLIYFQGNSAPDKSGLPSDRFSAERTGGSVSTLTIQRTQQEDSAVYLCASSLDRLNYGYTFGSGTRLTVV.

This sequence joins TRBV5-1 and TRBJ1-1, with D possibly TRBD1 on 6 matching bases. The CDR3 spans 15 residues. Trimming stripped 0 bases from V and 3 bases from J, with 12 bases between. The germline gives CDR1 SGHRS, CDR2 YFSETQ. The CDR3 nucleotides are TGCGCCAGCAGCTTGGGCCTCCCAGGGGACACTGAAGCTTTCTTT. Translating gives CASSLGLPGDTEAFF.

This clone was detected a few times. The rearrangement uses TRBV6-6 and TRBJ2-5; 8 bases are a match to TRBD1. With the DNA end fitting TRBJ2-7 better, the J assignment may be wrong. CDR1 MNHNY and CDR2 SVGAGI come from the germline V gene (reference sequence). This CDR3 region has 15 residues. The CDR3 DNA follows: TGTGCCAGCAGTAGCCGGGACAGGTACTCCTACGAGCAGTACTTC. Protein: CASSSRDRYSYEQYF.

The count of this clone is one. CDR3 amino acids: CASSGAGGLTDTQYF. The CDR3 DNA is TGCGCCAGCAGCGGGGCGGGGGGCCTTACAGATACGCAGTATTTT. V gene TRBV5-1 combines with J gene TRBJ2-3, with 8 bases matching TRBD2. The V segment lost 4 bases and the J segment 3 bases; nucleotides outside the gene matches: 7. This CDR3 spans 15 amino acids. Germline CDR1 and CDR2: SGHRS and YFSETQ.

The V call is TRBV7-8, the J call TRBJ1-1, with D possibly TRBD1 on 6 matching bases. V lost 4 bases, J lost 1 base, and 13 bases lay in between. The CDR3 totals 15 residues. The germline gives CDR1 SGHVS, CDR2 FQNEAQ. CDR3 amino acids: CASSSRGQRNTEAFF. The CDR3 region has the DNA TGTGCCAGCAGCTCCCGGGGACAAAGGAACACTGAAGCTTTCTTT. Based on the CDR3 plus reference TRBV7-8 and TRBJ1-1, the full variable domain is GAGVSQSPRYKVAKRGQDVALRCDPISGHVSLFWYQQALGQGPEFLTYFQNEAQLDKSGLPSDRFFAERPEGSVSTLKIQRTQQEDSAVYLCASSSRGQRNTEAFFGQGTRLTVV.

The chain recombines TRBV4-2 with TRBJ2-1, with D possibly being TRBD2 (7 bases). Between the trimmed V and J ends, which lost 0 bases and 8 bases, there was a span of 17 bases. The germline V gene has CDR1 LGHNA and CDR2 YNFKEQ. The CDR3 consists of 16 residues. CDR3: CASSQDQGRVLDEQFF. The CDR3 nucleotides are TGTGCCAGCAGCCAAGACCAGGGGAGGGTTCTAGATGAGCAGTTCTTC.

The rearrangement joins TRBV5-6 to TRBJ2-3; TRBD2 matches at 10 bases. The germline V gene has CDR1 SGHDT and CDR2 YYEEEE. V was clipped by 6 bases and J by 3 bases; unmatched bases: 4. This CDR3 has 14 amino acids. The CDR3 loop reads CASILSGRTDTQYF. The CDR3 DNA sequence: TGTGCCAGCATCCTTAGCGGGAGGACAGATACGCAGTATTTT. The full variable domain, with the rest looked up from reference TRBV5-6 and TRBJ2-3, is DAGVTQSPTHLIKTRGQQVTLRCSPKSGHDTVSWYQQALGQGPQFIFQYYEEEERQRGNFPDRFSGHQFPNYSSELNVNALLLGDSALYLCASILSGRTDTQYFGPGTRLTVL.

This sequence joins TRBV9 and TRBJ2-3; D is possibly TRBD2 (5 bases). Trimming stripped 4 bases from V and 2 bases from J, with 14 bases between. There are 15 residues in the CDR3. Germline V gene sequence: CDR1 SGDLS, CDR2 YYNGEE. CDR3 DNA sequence: TGTGCCAGCAGCTCCCGAGGGTTTAACACAGATACGCAGTATTTT. Protein product: CASSSRGFNTDTQYF.

The DNA for the CDR3 is TGTGCCAGCAGCTCGTCGGGGACTCACACCATATATTTT. Protein sequence: CASSSSGTHTIYF. The chain is built from TRBV5-4 and TRBJ1-3, with D maybe TRBD1 (5 bases). CDR1 is SGHNT, CDR2 YYREEE, per germline (reference sequence). Between the trimmed V and J ends, which lost 3 bases and 8 bases, there was a span of 12 bases. This CDR3 comprises 13 residues.

The CDR3 DNA reads as TGTGCCAGCCGACGGCCCGCTACAGGGGCGCAGTACTTC. Amino acids: CASRRPATGAQYF. This sequence joins TRBV25-1 and TRBJ2-7; 7 nucleotides line up with TRBD1. Unmatched junction bases numbered 13, after V lost 8 bases and J lost 9 bases. The germline V gene has CDR1 MGHDK and CDR2 SYGVNS. The CDR3 runs to 13 residues.

This clone was picked up one time. The genes are TRBV6-1 and TRBJ2-7, with D perhaps matching TRBD2 (5 bases). Looked up from germline, CDR1 is MNHNS and CDR2 is SASEGT. Trimming removed 4 bases at V and 3 bases at J, with 13 bases between. The CDR3 is 14 amino acids. The CDR3 protein is CASSVAGVNYEQYF. The CDR3 DNA follows: TGTGCCAGCAGTGTAGCCGGGGTCAACTACGAGCAGTACTTC.

The rearrangement links TRBV2 to TRBJ2-7; a possible D gene is TRBD2 (5 bases). V lost 5 bases and J lost 3, with 11 bases in between. The CDR3 sequence is 13 residues long. Germline V lookup: CDR1 SNHLY, CDR2 FYNNEI. CDR3 in DNA: TGTGCCAGCAGTCAAGGACTTTACTACGAGCAGTACTTC. Protein product: CASSQGLYYEQYF.

J is TRBJ1-2 and V is TRBV4-2, with 9 bases lining up with TRBD1. Unmatched junction bases numbered 12, after V lost 1 base and J lost 6 bases. The CDR3 sequence is 17 residues long. Germline V gives CDR1 LGHNA, CDR2 YNFKEQ. CDR3 loop: CASSQGTGGPDLNGYTF. CDR3 coding DNA: TGTGCCAGCAGCCAAGGTACAGGGGGCCCCGATCTTAATGGCTACACCTTC.

The CDR3 protein is CASSLALTGAGNTIYF. CDR3 bases: TGTGCCAGCAGCTTAGCTTTGACAGGGGCTGGAAACACCATATATTTT. The chain combines TRBV7-6 with TRBJ1-3; 8 nucleotides match TRBD1. V trimming: 0 bases; J trimming: 2 bases; junction bases outside the gene matches: 3. This CDR3 comprises 16 residues. CDR1 and CDR2 (germline): SGHVS, FNYEAQ. The variable domain in full, completed from reference TRBV7-6 and TRBJ1-3, reads GAGVSQSPRYKVTKRGQDVALRCDPISGHVSLYWYRQALGQGPEFLTYFNYEAQQDKSGLPNDRFSAERPEGSISTLTIQRTEQRDSAMYRCASSLALTGAGNTIYFGEGSWLTVV.

The chain uses TRBV7-2 and TRBJ2-1; 9 bases are shared with TRBD2. Trimming cost V 0 bases and J 6 bases; bases outside gene matches: 6. The V gene's germline CDR1 is SGHTA and CDR2 FQGNSA. The CDR3 runs 16 residues. CDR3 protein: CASSLASGRSSNEQFF. CDR3 DNA: TGTGCCAGCAGCTTAGCGAGCGGGAGGTCATCCAATGAGCAGTTCTTC.